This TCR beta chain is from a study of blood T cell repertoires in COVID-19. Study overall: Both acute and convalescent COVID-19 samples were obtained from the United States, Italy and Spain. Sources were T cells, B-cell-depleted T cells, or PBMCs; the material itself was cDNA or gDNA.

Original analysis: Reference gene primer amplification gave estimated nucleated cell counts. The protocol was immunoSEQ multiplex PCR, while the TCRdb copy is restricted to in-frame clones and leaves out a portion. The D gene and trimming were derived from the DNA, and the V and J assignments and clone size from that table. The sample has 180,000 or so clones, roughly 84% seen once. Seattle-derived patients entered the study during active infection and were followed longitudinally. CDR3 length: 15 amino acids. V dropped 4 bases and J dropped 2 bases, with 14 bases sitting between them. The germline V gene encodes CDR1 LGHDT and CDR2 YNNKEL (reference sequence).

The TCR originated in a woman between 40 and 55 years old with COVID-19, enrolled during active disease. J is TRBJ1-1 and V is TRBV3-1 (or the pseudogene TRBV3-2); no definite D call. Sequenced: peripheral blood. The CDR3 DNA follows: TGTGCCAGCAGCCCGCCTCCGAGTTCAAACACTGAAGCTTTCTTT. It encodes CASSPPPSSNTEAFF.